The 14 T cell receptor beta chains below all came from one sample that was sequenced in a study of blood T cell repertoires in COVID-19. Method: immunoSEQ multiplex PCR; TCRdb's copy keeps in-frame clones and lacks some. The sample shows 250,000 to 300,000 clones, 85% of them seen only once. The sequenced sample was peripheral blood. The receptors originated from a man aged 50 to 59 with active or convalescent COVID-19.

This clone was seen only a few times. The chain joins TRBV7-9 to TRBJ2-1; 9 nucleotides align to TRBD1. The CDR3 sequence is 15 residues long. Germline CDR1 is SEHNR and CDR2 is FQNEAQ (reference sequence). Unmatched junction bases numbered 5, after V lost 2 bases and J lost 6 bases. DNA of the CDR3: TGTGCCAGCAGCTTATTATCGACAGGGGGCAATGAGCAGTTCTTC. This sequence encodes CASSLLSTGGNEQFF.

The V and J genes are TRBV27 and TRBJ1-5; the match to TRBD1 covers 7 bases. CDR3 length equals 15 residues. Germline values: CDR1 MNHEY, CDR2 SMNVEV (reference sequence). The V segment lost 5 bases and the J segment 3 bases; nucleotides outside the gene matches: 7. CDR3 bases: TGTGCCAGCAGTATCACCGGGACAGTCAATCAGCCCCAGCATTTT. It translates to CASSITGTVNQPQHF.

CDR3 sequence reads: CASSSGTVVSEAFF. CDR3 DNA sequence: TGTGCCAGCAGCTCCGGGACAGTTGTTTCTGAAGCTTTCTTT. The genes are TRBV7-3 and TRBJ1-1, with 7 positions matching TRBD1. Per germline, CDR1 SGHTA and CDR2 FQGTGA. After removal of 4 bases from V and 6 bases from J, the junction contained 8 bases not matched to a gene. This CDR3 has 14 amino acids.

V gene TRBV7-9 combines with J gene TRBJ1-3; perhaps TRBD1 as D (5 bases). V lost 1 base and J 0 bases, leaving 7 bases between the germline ends. The CDR3 totals 15 residues. Germline CDR1 and CDR2: SEHNR and FQNEAQ (reference sequence). The CDR3 here is CASSLGDSSGNTIYF. The CDR3, as DNA: TGTGCCAGCAGCTTAGGCGACAGCTCTGGAAACACCATATATTTT. The variable domain in full, with the rest retrieved from reference TRBV7-9 and TRBJ1-3, is DTGVSQNPRHKITKRGQNVTFRCDPISEHNRLYWYRQTLGQGPEFLTYFQNEAQLEKSRLLSDRFSAERPKGSFSTLEIQRTEQGDSAMYLCASSLGDSSGNTIYFGEGSWLTVV.

The chain couples TRBV5-6 to TRBJ1-4, with 10 bases that match TRBD1. Germline V gene data show CDR1 as SGHDT and CDR2 as YYEEEE. V lost 1 base and J lost 6; bases outside the gene matches: 6. The length of the CDR3 is 16 residues. The CDR3, as DNA: TGTGCCAGCAGCTTGACGTTGGGGACAGGGGATGAAAAACTGTTTTTT. Amino acids: CASSLTLGTGDEKLFF.

This chain connects TRBV7-2 to TRBJ1-2, with 7 bases identical to TRBD1. The CDR3 runs 16 residues. With V trimmed by 5 bases and J by 2 bases, 11 bases remained unmatched. Germline lookup yields CDR1 SGHTA and CDR2 FQGNSA. CDR3 sequence (DNA): TGTGCCAGCAGCCCCGATTGGACAGGTTCAAACTATGGCTACACCTTC. It yields the protein CASSPDWTGSNYGYTF.

This chain links TRBV19 with TRBJ1-1, with a tentative D call TRBD1 (5 bases). The germline CDR1 and CDR2 sequences are LNHDA and SQIVND (reference sequence). V was pared by 3 bases and J by 4 bases, with 9 bases between. This CDR3 is 13 amino acids long. This chain's CDR3 is CASSIEGATEAFF. DNA for the CDR3: TGTGCCAGTAGTATCGAAGGGGCCACTGAAGCTTTCTTT.

The chain couples TRBV12-5 to TRBJ2-6, with D unresolved. With 2 bases removed from V and 2 bases from J, the gap between germline ends came to 4 bases. Germline V gene data show CDR1 as LGHNT and CDR2 as FRNRAP. CDR3 length: 14 amino acids. For the CDR3, the DNA is TGTGCTAGTGGTTTGCCCACTGGGGCCAACGTCCTGACTTTC. Its protein product is CASGLPTGANVLTF.

CDR3 sequence: CASSQGGGWELFF. CDR3 DNA: TGTGCCAGCAGCCAAGGCGGGGGGTGGGAGCTGTTTTTT. V is TRBV3-1 (or the pseudogene TRBV3-2) and J is TRBJ2-2; 8 bases match TRBD2. V lost 1 base, J lost 9 bases, and 1 base stayed unmatched. This CDR3 has 13 residues. CDR1 and CDR2 from the germline V gene are LGHDT and YNNKEL (reference sequence).

The V and J genes are TRBV4-3 and TRBJ2-7; perhaps TRBD2 as D (5 bases). This CDR3 contains 15 residues. Germline loops: CDR1 LGHNA, CDR2 YSLEER. Trimming shortened V by 0 bases and J by 1 base, and 10 bases separated the two germline ends. The CDR3: CASSQDNSGSYEQYF. The CDR3 coding sequence is TGCGCCAGCAGCCAAGATAACAGCGGTTCCTACGAGCAGTACTTC.

The gene calls are TRBV6-5 and TRBJ2-7; 10 nucleotides line up with TRBD2. Trimming cost V 4 bases and J 2 bases; bases outside gene matches: 2. The CDR3 totals 14 residues. The germline V gene has CDR1 MNHEY and CDR2 SVGAGI. CDR3 loop: CASSSSGGPYEQYF. The CDR3 coding sequence is TGTGCCAGCAGTTCTAGCGGGGGTCCCTACGAGCAGTACTTC.

V gene TRBV30 combines with J gene TRBJ2-2; D unresolved. The V end lost 0 bases, the J end lost 4 bases, and 12 bases lay between the germline ends. The CDR3 spans 15 residues. Germline loops: CDR1 GTSNPN, CDR2 SVGIG (reference sequence). The CDR3: CAWSVLGGSTGELFF. The CDR3 DNA sequence: TGTGCCTGGAGTGTACTTGGCGGAAGCACCGGGGAGCTGTTTTTT.

This sequence joins TRBV7-8 and TRBJ2-1; D is ambiguous. CDR1 and CDR2 from the germline V gene are SGHVS and FQNEAQ. The CDR3 covers 15 residues. The germline V and J ends were trimmed by 5 bases and 0 bases, with 11 bases remaining between them. The CDR3 region is CASSPSRSSYNEQFF. In DNA, the CDR3 is TGTGCCAGCAGCCCCTCTAGGAGCTCCTACAATGAGCAGTTCTTC.

This clone is a singleton in its sample. The chain links TRBV11-2 to TRBJ2-1; maybe TRBD1 (5 bases). CDR1 is SGHAT and CDR2 is FQNNGV in the germline V gene. The ends were cut back, 1 base at V and 5 bases at J, with 18 bases in the middle. The CDR3 loop spans 17 amino acids. This CDR3 reads CASSLGLAKGANNEQFF. For the CDR3, the DNA is TGTGCCAGCAGCTTAGGACTGGCTAAAGGGGCAAACAATGAGCAGTTCTTC.